These T cell receptor beta chains were read from a single sample in a study of OX40 agonist ivuxolimab in advanced cancers. The assay was immunoSEQ multiplex PCR, and TCRdb's table has in-frame clones only and misses some. The data show some 20,000 clones, approximately 80% seen once. The sample consisted of CD4+ or CD8+ T cells sorted from blood, taken in a trial of the OX40 agonist ivuxolimab. Every receptor here comes from an adult with an advanced solid tumor such as melanoma, head and neck, liver or kidney cancer. Both conserved end residues are part of each CDR3. The D gene is left open where the match is weak. Where a row states a size, it is once, few, many or the class of an expanded clone; other rows omit it.

D: .; J: TRBJ2-1; V: TRBV7-6; size: .; DNA: TGTGCCAGCAGCTTAGCGTGGGACTCATCTCCCTACAATGAGCAGTTCTTC; CDR3: CASSLAWDSSPYNEQFF
D: .; J: TRBJ1-2; V: TRBV14; size: .; DNA: TGTGCCAGCAGCCAATACCCGGCGTTGAACTATGGCTACACCTTC; CDR3: CASSQYPALNYGYTF
D: .; J: TRBJ2-2; V: TRBV5-6; size: .; DNA: TGTGCCAGCAGCTTGGGGGCCGCCGGGGAGCTGTTTTTT; CDR3: CASSLGAAGELFF
D: .; J: TRBJ2-2; V: TRBV4-1; size: .; DNA: TGCGCCAGCAGCCAAGATTCCCCGGGCGGCGGGGAGCTGTTTTTT; CDR3: CASSQDSPGGGELFF
D: TRBD2; J: TRBJ2-3; V: TRBV11-1; size: .; DNA: TGTGCCAGCAGCCCCCCGGGACTAGCGGGAGATACGCAGTATTTT; CDR3: CASSPPGLAGDTQYF
D: TRBD2; J: TRBJ2-3; V: TRBV6-5; size: .; DNA: TGTGCCAGCAGTTGGCGGGAGGGCCTGGATACGCAGTATTTT; CDR3: CASSWREGLDTQYF
D: .; J: TRBJ1-1; V: TRBV7-9; size: .; DNA: TGTGCCAGCAGCTTCGGAGACACTGAAGCTTTCTTT; CDR3: CASSFGDTEAFF
D: .; J: TRBJ1-1; V: TRBV5-6; size: .; DNA: TGTGCCAGCAGCCGAACCCTTAATGAAGCTTTCTTT; CDR3: CASSRTLNEAFF
D: TRBD1; J: TRBJ1-2; V: TRBV27; size: once; DNA: TGTGCCAGCAGTTGGGACAGGGGGCGTGGCTACACCTTC; CDR3: CASSWDRGRGYTF
D: .; J: TRBJ2-5; V: TRBV4-1; size: .; DNA: TGCGCCAGCAGCCAGCAAGGGAGTGAGACCCAGTACTTC; CDR3: CASSQQGSETQYF
D: .; J: TRBJ2-7; V: TRBV11-2; size: .; DNA: TGTGCCAGCAGCTTAGGTAGGAGCGGAGGGTTCTACGAGCAGTACTTC; CDR3: CASSLGRSGGFYEQYF
D: .; J: TRBJ2-3; V: TRBV7-8; size: .; DNA: TGTGCCAGCAGCCCCCGGAGCCGATACACAGATACGCAGTATTTT; CDR3: CASSPRSRYTDTQYF
D: .; J: TRBJ1-1; V: TRBV27; size: .; DNA: TGTGCCAGCAGTTTATCGCAGGGGAGGACTGAAGCTTTCTTT; CDR3: CASSLSQGRTEAFF
D: .; J: TRBJ2-7; V: TRBV6-6; size: .; DNA: TGTGCCAGCAGTTACTCGATGACAGCCTACGAGCAGTACTTC; CDR3: CASSYSMTAYEQYF
D: TRBD2; J: TRBJ2-2; V: TRBV14; size: .; DNA: TGTGCCAGCAGCCAAGATTGGCAACCGGGACTAGCGGGAGGAACCGGGGAGCTGTTTTTT; CDR3: CASSQDWQPGLAGGTGELFF
D: .; J: TRBJ2-4; V: TRBV28; size: .; DNA: TGTGCCAGCAGTTTAGGGCTAGCCAAAAACATTCAGTACTTC; CDR3: CASSLGLAKNIQYF
D: TRBD2; J: TRBJ2-3; V: TRBV7-9; size: .; DNA: TGTGCCAGCAGCCAGAGGACTAGCGGGAGTATTGGAGGCACAGATACGCAGTATTTT; CDR3: CASSQRTSGSIGGTDTQYF
D: .; J: TRBJ1-1; V: TRBV6-6; size: .; DNA: TGTGCCAGCAGTTACTTTCTAGGGTACACTGAAGCTTTCTTT; CDR3: CASSYFLGYTEAFF
D: .; J: TRBJ2-7; V: TRBV27; size: .; DNA: TGTGCCAGCAGCCCCCGAGACATTCACTCCTACGAGCAGTACTTC; CDR3: CASSPRDIHSYEQYF
D: .; J: TRBJ2-7; V: TRBV19; size: .; DNA: TGTGCCAGTAGTTCCCCTCGGGGGACCCACGAGCAGTACTTC; CDR3: CASSSPRGTHEQYF
D: TRBD1; J: TRBJ1-6; V: TRBV2; size: .; DNA: TGTGCCAGCAGTGAAAGACAGGGAGGAGGTGACTATAATTCACCCCTCCACTTT; CDR3: CASSERQGGGDYNSPLHF
D: .; J: TRBJ1-3; V: TRBV13; size: .; DNA: TGTGCCAGCAGCTTGGGAGGGCCTGGAAACACCATATATTTT; CDR3: CASSLGGPGNTIYF
D: .; J: TRBJ2-5; V: TRBV14; size: once; DNA: TGTGCCAGCAGCCGGACCCAAGCTTGGGGTACGCAAGAGACCCAGTACTTC; CDR3: CASSRTQAWGTQETQYF
D: .; J: TRBJ2-3; V: TRBV9; size: few; DNA: TGTGCCAGCAGCGTAGCAGGGTTAGGGGGAAGCTACACAGATACGCAGTATTTT; CDR3: CASSVAGLGGSYTDTQYF
D: .; J: TRBJ1-3; V: TRBV30; size: .; DNA: TGTGCCTGGAGTGTAGGACCCGGAAACACCATATATTTT; CDR3: CAWSVGPGNTIYF